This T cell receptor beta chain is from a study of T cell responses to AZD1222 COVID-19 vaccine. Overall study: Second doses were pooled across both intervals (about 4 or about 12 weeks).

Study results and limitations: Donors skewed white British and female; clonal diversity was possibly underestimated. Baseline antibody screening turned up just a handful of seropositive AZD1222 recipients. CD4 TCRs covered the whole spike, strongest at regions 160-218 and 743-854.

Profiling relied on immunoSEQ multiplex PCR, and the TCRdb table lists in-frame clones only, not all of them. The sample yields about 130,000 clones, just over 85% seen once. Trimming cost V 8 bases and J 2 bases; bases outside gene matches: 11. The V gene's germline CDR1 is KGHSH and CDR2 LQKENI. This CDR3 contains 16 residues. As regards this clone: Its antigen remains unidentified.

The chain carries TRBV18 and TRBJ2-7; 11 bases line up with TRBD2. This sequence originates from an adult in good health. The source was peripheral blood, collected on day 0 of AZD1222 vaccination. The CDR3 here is CASRTLGTSGPYEQYF. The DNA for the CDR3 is TGTGCCAGCCGGACCTTAGGGACTAGCGGACCCTACGAGCAGTACTTC.